This T cell receptor beta chain originates from a study of cytomegalovirus exposure and HLA in healthy donors. Trimming stripped 5 bases from V and 11 bases from J, with 15 bases between. The CDR3 runs 12 residues. Germline-derived CDR1 and CDR2 are MNHNS and SASEGT. The study ran its PCR with 60 Vbeta and 13 Jbeta primers. The protocol was immunoSEQ multiplex PCR, while the TCRdb copy is restricted to in-frame clones and leaves out a portion. The data hold approximately 180,000 clones, with 75% to 85% observed a single time. Remarks on this clone: Its target is unknown.

Broader study findings: The sole available immune exposure information was CMV serostatus. When the data were analyzed later, several of the most significant clusters appeared to be linked to common viral pathogens.

This clonotype was obtained from a woman aged 25-40 years in good health and CMV-seronegative. Sequenced material: PBMCs. The gene calls are TRBV6-1 and TRBJ1-1; perhaps TRBD1 as D (6 bases). CDR3 nucleotides: TGTGCCAGCAGTAAAGGGGGGGGATCGGCTTTCTTT. As protein: CASSKGGGSAFF.